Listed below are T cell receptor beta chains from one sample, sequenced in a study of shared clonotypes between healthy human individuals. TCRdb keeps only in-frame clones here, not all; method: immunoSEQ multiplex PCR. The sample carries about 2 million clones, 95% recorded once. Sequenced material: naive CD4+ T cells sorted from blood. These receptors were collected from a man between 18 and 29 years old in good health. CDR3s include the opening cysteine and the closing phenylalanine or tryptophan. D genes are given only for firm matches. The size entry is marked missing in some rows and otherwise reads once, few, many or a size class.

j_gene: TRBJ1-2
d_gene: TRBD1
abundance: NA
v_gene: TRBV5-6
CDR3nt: TGTGCCAGCAGCTCCCCGGGACAGGGTTCTGGAGGCTACACCTTC
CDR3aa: CASSSPGQGSGGYTF

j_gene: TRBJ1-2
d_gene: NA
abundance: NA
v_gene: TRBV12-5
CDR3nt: TGTGCTAGTGGCCTTGGGACTGACGTGAGCTACACCTTC
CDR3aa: CASGLGTDVSYTF

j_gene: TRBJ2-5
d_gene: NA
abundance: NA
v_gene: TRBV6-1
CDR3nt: TGTGCCAGCAGTGGTAGAGGGGAAGAGACCCAGTACTTC
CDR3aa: CASSGRGEETQYF

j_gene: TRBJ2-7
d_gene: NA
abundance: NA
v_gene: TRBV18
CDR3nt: TGTGCCAGCTCACCAAAGGGGCCCTACGAGCAGTACTTC
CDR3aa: CASSPKGPYEQYF

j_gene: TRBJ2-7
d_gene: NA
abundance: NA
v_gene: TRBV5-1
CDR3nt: TGCGCCAGCAGCTCCACTGGCCCCTACGAGCAGTACTTC
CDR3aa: CASSSTGPYEQYF

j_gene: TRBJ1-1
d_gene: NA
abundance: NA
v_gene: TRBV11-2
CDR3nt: TGTGCCAGCAGCCCGCCGGGACGGTCGAACACTGAAGCTTTCTTT
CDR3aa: CASSPPGRSNTEAFF

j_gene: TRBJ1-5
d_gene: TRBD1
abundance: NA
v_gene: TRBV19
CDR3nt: TGTGCCAGTAGCACAGGGGGCAGTCAGCCCCAGCATTTT
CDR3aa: CASSTGGSQPQHF

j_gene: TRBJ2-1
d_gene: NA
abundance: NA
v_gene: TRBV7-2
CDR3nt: TGTGCCAGCAGCCACCCCACCGGTGAGCAGTTCTTC
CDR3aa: CASSHPTGEQFF

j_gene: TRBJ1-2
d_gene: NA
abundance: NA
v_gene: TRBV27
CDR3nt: TGTGCCAGCAGTTCCTTTCTCGGGGGGCAAGGCTATGGCTACACCTTC
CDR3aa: CASSSFLGGQGYGYTF

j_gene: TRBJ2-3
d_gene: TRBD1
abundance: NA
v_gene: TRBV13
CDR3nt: TGTGCCAGCAGCTCCGGACAGGGTGGAAAAACAGATACGCAGTATTTT
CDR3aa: CASSSGQGGKTDTQYF

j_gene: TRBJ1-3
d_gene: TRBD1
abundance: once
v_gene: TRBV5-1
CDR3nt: TGCGCCAGCAGCTTCGGAACAGGGGGGCCTGGAAACACCATATATTTT
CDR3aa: CASSFGTGGPGNTIYF

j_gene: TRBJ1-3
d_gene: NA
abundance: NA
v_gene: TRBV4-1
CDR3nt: TGCGCCAGCAGCCAAGATGGGGTAACTGGAAACACCATATATTTT
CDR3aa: CASSQDGVTGNTIYF

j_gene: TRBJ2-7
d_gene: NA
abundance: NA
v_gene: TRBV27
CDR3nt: TGTGCCAGCAGTCAGTTTTGGGGAACCGACCGACGGGACCTCTCCTACGAGCAGTACTTC
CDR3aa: CASSQFWGTDRRDLSYEQYF

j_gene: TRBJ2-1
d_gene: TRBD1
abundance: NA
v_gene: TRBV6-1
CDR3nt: TGTGCCAGCAGTGAAGTGACAGGGTCAGCCTACAATGAGCAGTTCTTC
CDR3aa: CASSEVTGSAYNEQFF

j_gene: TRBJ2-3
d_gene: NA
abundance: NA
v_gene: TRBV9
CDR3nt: TGTGCCAGCAGCGCAGGAAACAGGGTGGCTGGCACAGATACGCAGTATTTT
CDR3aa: CASSAGNRVAGTDTQYF

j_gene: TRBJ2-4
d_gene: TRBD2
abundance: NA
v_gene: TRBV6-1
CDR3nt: TGTGCCAGCAGTGCACTAGCGGGAGGGCACACCAAAAACATTCAGTACTTC
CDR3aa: CASSALAGGHTKNIQYF

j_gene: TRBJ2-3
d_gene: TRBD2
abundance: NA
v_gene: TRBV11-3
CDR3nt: TGTGCCAGCAGCCTAGCGGGGGAGTCAACAGATACGCAGTATTTT
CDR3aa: CASSLAGESTDTQYF

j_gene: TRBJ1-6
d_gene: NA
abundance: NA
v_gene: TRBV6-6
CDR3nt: TGTGCCAGCAGCCAGGACAGTTGGTCACCCCTCCACTTT
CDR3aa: CASSQDSWSPLHF

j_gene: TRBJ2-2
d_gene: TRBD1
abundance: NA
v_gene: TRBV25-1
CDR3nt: TGTGCCAGCAGACAGGGGCGGGACACCGGGGAGCTGTTTTTT
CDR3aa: CASRQGRDTGELFF

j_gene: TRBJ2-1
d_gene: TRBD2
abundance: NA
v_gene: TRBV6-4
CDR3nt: TGTGCCAGCAGTGACATAGCGGGGTTTGGCAATGAGCAGTTCTTC
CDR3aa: CASSDIAGFGNEQFF

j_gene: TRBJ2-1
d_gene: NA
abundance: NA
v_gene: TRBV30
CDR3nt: TGTGCCTGGAGTGTACTGGCGGGGAACAATGAGCAGTTCTTC
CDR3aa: CAWSVLAGNNEQFF

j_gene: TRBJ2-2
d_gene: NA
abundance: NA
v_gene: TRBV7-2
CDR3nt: TGTGCCAGCAGCTTAGCTGGAGGGAGCACCGGGGAGCTGTTTTTT
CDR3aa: CASSLAGGSTGELFF

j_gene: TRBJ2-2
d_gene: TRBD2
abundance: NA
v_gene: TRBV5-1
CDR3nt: TGCGCCAGCAGCCCTGGGACTAGTGGAGGGGCCGGGGAGCTGTTTTTT
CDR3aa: CASSPGTSGGAGELFF

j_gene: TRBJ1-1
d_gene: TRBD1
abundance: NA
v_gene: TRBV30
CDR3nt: TGTGCCTGGAGCGGACAGGTCAACACTGAAGCTTTCTTT
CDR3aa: CAWSGQVNTEAFF

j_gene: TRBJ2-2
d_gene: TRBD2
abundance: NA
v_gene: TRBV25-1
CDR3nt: TGTGCCAGCAGTGAGAGCGGGAGGTCCACCGGGGAGCTGTTTTTT
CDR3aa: CASSESGRSTGELFF

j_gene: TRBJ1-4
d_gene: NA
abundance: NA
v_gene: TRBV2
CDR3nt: TGTGCCAGCAGGGGCCAAAATGAAAAACTGTTTTTT
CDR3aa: CASRGQNEKLFF

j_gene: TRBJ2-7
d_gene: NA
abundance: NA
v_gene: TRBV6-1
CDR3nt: TGTGCCAGCAGTGAAGCCATTCTGATCAGATCTGCCTACGAGCAGTACTTC
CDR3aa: CASSEAILIRSAYEQYF

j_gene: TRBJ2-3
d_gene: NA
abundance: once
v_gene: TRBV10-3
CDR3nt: TGTGCCATCAGTGGTACGGGACTCCCGGCGCAGTATTTT
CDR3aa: CAISGTGLPAQYF

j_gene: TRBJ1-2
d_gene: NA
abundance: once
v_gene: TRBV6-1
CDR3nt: TGTGCCAGCAGTCTACAGGGAGGGGGTAACTATGGCTACACCTTC
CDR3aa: CASSLQGGGNYGYTF

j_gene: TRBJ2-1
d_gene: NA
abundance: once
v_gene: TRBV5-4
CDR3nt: TGTGCCAGCAGCCCGGGGAGCGGAGTAATGGGCAATGAGCAGTTCTTC
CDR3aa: CASSPGSGVMGNEQFF

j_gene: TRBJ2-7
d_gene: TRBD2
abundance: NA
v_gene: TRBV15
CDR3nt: TGTGCCACCCAAGTCGGGCTAGCGGGACGCGAGCAGTACTTC
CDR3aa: CATQVGLAGREQYF

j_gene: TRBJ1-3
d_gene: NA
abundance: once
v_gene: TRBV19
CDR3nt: TGTGCCAGTAGTATAGACACCCTCCGAGCTGGGAACACCATATATTTT
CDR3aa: CASSIDTLRAGNTIYF

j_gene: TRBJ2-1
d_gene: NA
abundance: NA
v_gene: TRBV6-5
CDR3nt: TGTGCCAGCCGACCTAGGGGCTCCTACAATGAGCAGTTCTTC
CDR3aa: CASRPRGSYNEQFF

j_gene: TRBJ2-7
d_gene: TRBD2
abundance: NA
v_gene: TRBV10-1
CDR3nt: TGCGCCAGCAGCCCGGGACTAGCGGGGAACTCCTACGAGCAGTACTTC
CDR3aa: CASSPGLAGNSYEQYF

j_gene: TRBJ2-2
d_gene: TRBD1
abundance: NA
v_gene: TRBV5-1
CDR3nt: TGCGCCAGCGAGCCAGGACAGGGGCGAACCGGGGAGCTGTTTTTT
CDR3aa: CASEPGQGRTGELFF

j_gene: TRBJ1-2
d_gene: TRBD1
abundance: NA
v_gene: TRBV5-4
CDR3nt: TGTGCCAGCAGCACCGGGACAGCTAACTATGGCTACACCTTC
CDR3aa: CASSTGTANYGYTF

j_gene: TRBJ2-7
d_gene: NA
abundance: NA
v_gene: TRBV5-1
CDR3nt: TGCGCCAGCAGCTTGGGGGCGGAATACGAGCAGTACTTC
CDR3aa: CASSLGAEYEQYF

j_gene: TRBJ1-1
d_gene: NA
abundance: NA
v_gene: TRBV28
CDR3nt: TGTGCCAGCAGTTCTGCGTGGACTGAAGCTTTCTTT
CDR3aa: CASSSAWTEAFF

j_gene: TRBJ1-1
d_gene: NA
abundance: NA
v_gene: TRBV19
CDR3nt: TGTGCCAGTAGTCTGGGAACCTACACTGAAGCTTTCTTT
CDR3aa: CASSLGTYTEAFF

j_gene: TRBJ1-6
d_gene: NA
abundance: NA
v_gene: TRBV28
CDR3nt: TGTGCCAGCACCCGTCGGGGGCAGAATTCACCCCTCCACTTT
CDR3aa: CASTRRGQNSPLHF

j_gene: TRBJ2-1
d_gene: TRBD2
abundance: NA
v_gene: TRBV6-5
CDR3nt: TGTGCCAGCAGTTACGGGCTAGCGGGCGAGAATGAGCAGTTCTTC
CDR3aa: CASSYGLAGENEQFF

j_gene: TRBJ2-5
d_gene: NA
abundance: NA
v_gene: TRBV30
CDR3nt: TGTGCCTGGAGTGTTCGCCGGCAGCAAGAGACCCAGTACTTC
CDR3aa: CAWSVRRQQETQYF

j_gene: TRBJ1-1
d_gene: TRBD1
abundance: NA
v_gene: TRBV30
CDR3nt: TGTGCCTGGAGTGGGGGACAGGGTAGGCTTCTGACGTACACTGAAGCTTTCTTT
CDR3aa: CAWSGGQGRLLTYTEAFF

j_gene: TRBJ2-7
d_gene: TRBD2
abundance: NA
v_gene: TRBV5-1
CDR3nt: TGCGCCAGCACCCCGGCCGGGGGGGCCTCTTCCCACGAGCAGTACTTC
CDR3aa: CASTPAGGASSHEQYF